One T cell receptor (beta chain) is described in this entry. The ends were cut back, 0 bases at V and 0 bases at J, with 9 bases in the middle. CDR1 and CDR2 from the germline V gene are SGDLS and YYNGEE. This CDR3 is built from 16 residues. The assay was immunoSEQ multiplex PCR, and TCRdb's table has in-frame clones only and misses some. The data show under 200,000 clones, approximately 90% seen once. These data come from a study of blood T cell repertoires in COVID-19. This TCR derives from a man aged 50-59 years with acute or convalescent COVID-19. The sample taken for sequencing was peripheral blood. The V call is TRBV9, the J call TRBJ2-2; D may be TRBD2 (6 bases). The CDR3 DNA reads TGTGCCAGCAGCGTAGGGGTAGCGGCGAACACCGGGGAGCTGTTTTTT. Protein: CASSVGVAANTGELFF. The full variable domain, completed using reference TRBV9 and TRBJ2-2, is DSGVTQTPKHLITATGQRVTLRCSPRSGDLSVYWYQQSLDQGLQFLIQYYNGEERAKGNILERFSAQQFPDLHSELNLSSLELGDSALYFCASSVGVAANTGELFFGEGSRLTVL.